These 17 T cell receptor beta chains were sequenced from one sample in a study of blood T cell repertoires in COVID-19. Only in-frame clones appear in the TCRdb table, and some are missing; sequencing was by immunoSEQ multiplex PCR. The table has about 100,000 clones, roughly 89% seen once. The sample taken for sequencing was peripheral blood. The source is a human donor in a cohort sampled during active COVID-19.

This sequence joins TRBV28 and TRBJ2-3, with 7 bases identical to TRBD1. Germline assignment: CDR1 MDHEN and CDR2 SYDVKM. Trimming at V came to 7 bases and at J to 6 bases, leaving 13 bases not matched to a gene. CDR3 length equals 15 residues. The CDR3 region has the DNA TGTGCCAGCACCTTAGCCGAAGGGGGCATTGATACGCAGTATTTT. Translation: CASTLAEGGIDTQYF.

V usage is TRBV28 and J usage is TRBJ1-2; D is unclear. The CDR3 spans 12 residues. Germline assignment: CDR1 MDHEN and CDR2 SYDVKM. V dropped 3 bases and J dropped 9 bases, with 11 bases sitting between them. The CDR3 reads CASSFYGGSYTF. The CDR3 DNA reads TGTGCCAGCAGTTTTTACGGCGGCAGCTACACCTTC.

J is TRBJ1-5 and V is TRBV6-5; TRBD1 matches 7 bases. Trimming took 6 bases from V and 5 from J; bases not matched to a gene: 10. Germline CDR1 MNHEY, CDR2 SVGAGI. CDR3 length: 15 residues. CDR3 amino acids: CASRTMTGSHQPQHF. The CDR3 DNA sequence: TGTGCCAGCAGGACAATGACAGGGTCACATCAGCCCCAGCATTTT.

The chain couples TRBV5-4 to TRBJ1-2; TRBD1 agrees at 7 bases. Germline CDR1 and CDR2: SGHNT and YYREEE (reference sequence). Trimming took 6 bases from V and 0 from J; bases not matched to a gene: 8. This CDR3 is 15 amino acids long. In DNA, the CDR3 is TGTGCCAGCAATTTTAGGGACAGAGCTAACTATGGCTACACCTTC. Its translation: CASNFRDRANYGYTF.

The gene calls are TRBV6-8 and TRBJ2-1; 9 bases align to TRBD2. In germline, CDR1 is MNHGY, CDR2 SAAAGT. V gave up 6 bases and J gave up 6 bases; unmatched junction bases: 6. The CDR3 runs to 14 residues. CDR3 residues: CASRAGGGINEQFF. CDR3 DNA sequence: TGTGCCAGCAGGGCGGGAGGGGGAATCAATGAGCAGTTCTTC.

The chain employs TRBV9 and TRBJ2-1; D possibly corresponds to TRBD2 (6 bases). Germline V CDR1 and CDR2: SGDLS, YYNGEE. This CDR3 is 15 amino acids long. Trimming shortened V by 3 bases and J by 2 bases, and 12 bases separated the two germline ends. CDR3 DNA sequence: TGTGCCAGCAGCGCGGGAGCGACCGCCTACAATGAGCAGTTCTTC. Residues: CASSAGATAYNEQFF.

The chain joins TRBV5-1 to TRBJ2-5, with 10 bases lining up with TRBD2. Germline CDR1 and CDR2: SGHRS and YFSETQ. This CDR3 is built from 17 residues. V dropped 0 bases and J dropped 2; count of bases not matched to a gene: 7. CDR3 region: CASSLEAAGGPQETQYF. In nucleotides, the CDR3 is TGCGCCAGCAGCTTGGAGGCAGCGGGAGGGCCGCAAGAGACCCAGTACTTC.

V usage is TRBV3-1 (or the pseudogene TRBV3-2) and J usage is TRBJ2-7; possible D gene TRBD2, 6 bases. The CDR3 loop spans 15 amino acids. Germline assignment: CDR1 LGHDT and CDR2 YNNKEL (reference sequence). Trimming stripped 4 bases from V and 7 bases from J, with 20 bases between. CDR3 nucleotide sequence: TGTGCCAGCAGCCGGGATAGCGGTTCTCGCGGGGAGCAGTACTTC. Its protein is CASSRDSGSRGEQYF.

V gene TRBV28 combines with J gene TRBJ1-1; unclear D gene. Trimming left V 6 bases short and J 3 bases short, with 8 bases between. The CDR3 covers 12 residues. Germline lookup yields CDR1 MDHEN and CDR2 SYDVKM. CDR3 in amino acids: CASRPGYTEAFF. The CDR3 DNA reads TGTGCCAGCAGGCCAGGTTACACTGAAGCTTTCTTT.

V gene TRBV11-2 combines with J gene TRBJ2-7, with 12 bases that match TRBD2. Germline lookup yields CDR1 SGHAT and CDR2 FQNNGV. The ends lost 3 bases at V and 2 bases at J; junction bases unmatched: 2. CDR3 size: 15 residues. The CDR3 DNA sequence: TGTGCCAGCAGCTTTCGACTAGCGGGAGCCTACGAGCAGTACTTC. This gives the protein CASSFRLAGAYEQYF.

The chain uses TRBV5-4 and TRBJ1-2; 8 bases match TRBD1. The CDR3 runs to 16 residues. V shed 0 bases, J shed 7 bases, and the junction held 11 bases outside the gene matches. The V gene's germline CDR1 is SGHNT and CDR2 YYREEE (reference sequence). This CDR3 reads CASSLASGRQGFGYTF. CDR3 DNA: TGTGCCAGCAGCTTGGCCAGCGGAAGACAGGGGTTTGGCTACACCTTC.

CDR3 amino acids: CASSPRQAPLSGANVLTF. Here the CDR3 DNA reads TGTGCCAGCAGCCCAAGACAGGCACCCCTCTCTGGGGCCAACGTCCTGACTTTC. V usage is TRBV28 and J usage is TRBJ2-6; possible D gene TRBD1, 6 bases. CDR1 is MDHEN, CDR2 SYDVKM, per germline. The ends were cut back, 6 bases at V and 0 bases at J, with 18 bases in the middle. This CDR3 is 18 amino acids long.

The chain joins TRBV10-1 to TRBJ2-3; 9 bases are shared with TRBD2. The length of the CDR3 is 15 residues. CDR1 and CDR2 (germline): WNHNN, SYGVQD (reference sequence). With V trimmed by 3 bases and J by 4 bases, 5 bases remained unmatched. CDR3 loop: CASSDVREGSDTQYF. The CDR3 coding sequence is TGCGCCAGCAGTGACGTGCGGGAGGGATCAGATACGCAGTATTTT.

V gene TRBV2 combines with J gene TRBJ2-3; maybe TRBD2 (5 bases). V gave up 7 bases and J gave up 0 bases, with 8 bases separating them. The CDR3 is 13 amino acids. Germline values: CDR1 SNHLY, CDR2 FYNNEI. The CDR3 loop is CASKEASTDTQYF. The CDR3 region has the DNA TGTGCCAGCAAGGAGGCAAGCACAGATACGCAGTATTTT.

The CDR3, as DNA: TGTGCCAGTAGTCTGGGGACAGGGGCCTACGAGCAGTACTTC. Translating it yields CASSLGTGAYEQYF. The chain is built from TRBV19 and TRBJ2-7, with 10 bases lining up with TRBD1. The CDR3 sequence is 14 residues long. After removal of 5 bases from V and 2 bases from J, the junction contained 3 bases not matched to a gene. CDR1 is LNHDA, CDR2 SQIVND, per germline (reference sequence).

Written as DNA, the CDR3 is TGTGCCAGCAGCCAAGCAATGCAGGGGGAGGATGAGCAGTTCTTC. It translates to CASSQAMQGEDEQFF. The chain is built from TRBV4-2 and TRBJ2-1; a weak D match, TRBD1 (7 bases). The CDR3 is 15 amino acids. CDR1 and CDR2 (germline): LGHNA, YNFKEQ. V gave up 1 base and J gave up 8 bases, with 15 bases separating them.

CDR3 protein: CASSSRGGREYNEQFF. DNA for the CDR3: TGTGCCAGCAGCTCAAGGGGCGGGAGGGAGTACAATGAGCAGTTCTTC. The chain employs TRBV7-2 and TRBJ2-1; 9 bases agree with TRBD2. This CDR3 has 16 amino acids. The V gene's germline CDR1 is SGHTA and CDR2 FQGNSA. V lost 4 bases to trimming and J lost 4 bases; unmatched junction nucleotides: 8.